A single sample is the source of the 7 T cell receptor beta chains below, sequenced in a study of molecular identifiers for immune sequencing clone quantification. TCRdb fed the PCR reads into MiXCR, producing one record per CDR3 protein. The sample includes about 100,000 distinct CDR3 sequences, around 30% of them seen just once. Specimen: naive CD8+ T cells from blood, with Jurkat cell RNA spiked in. Subset denoted: FACS-sorted CD8+CD4-CCR7+CD45RA+ naive T cells. These receptors came from a human donor in good health. Some libraries in this study had Jurkat cell RNA spiked in.

This clonotype was observed a handful of times. This chain connects TRBV12-3 or TRBV12-4 to TRBJ2-1; TRBD2 agrees at 7 bases. The length of the CDR3 is 15 residues. Unmatched junction bases numbered 8, after V lost 5 bases and J lost 4 bases. In DNA form, the CDR3 reads TGTGCCAGCAGTCTATCTCCCGGGGGGTACAATGAGCAGTTCTTC. Its protein product is CASSLSPGGYNEQFF.

CDR3 loop: CAISEPAGYPSGGETQYF. CDR3 DNA sequence: TGTGCCATCAGTGAGCCGGCGGGGTACCCTAGCGGTGGAGAGACCCAGTACTTC. The chain is built from TRBV10-3 and TRBJ2-5; TRBD2 agrees at 7 bases. Germline CDR1 reads ENHRY; CDR2 reads SYGVKD. CDR3 length equals 18 residues. After removal of 2 bases from V and 4 bases from J, the junction contained 16 bases not matched to a gene.

This clonotype was observed a few times. V is TRBV7-2 and J is TRBJ2-1, with D possibly matching TRBD2 (5 bases). Trimming cost V 4 bases and J 7 bases, with 11 bases left between them. From germline, CDR1 is SGHTA and CDR2 FQGNSA. The CDR3 runs 13 residues. CDR3 sequence reads: CASSSGLGNEQFF. CDR3 coding DNA: TGTGCCAGCAGCTCGGGATTAGGGAATGAGCAGTTCTTC. Complete variable domain (other parts from reference TRBV7-2 and TRBJ2-1): GAGVSQSPSNKVTEKGKDVELRCDPISGHTALYWYRQSLGQGLEFLIYFQGNSAPDKSGLPSDRFSAERTGGSVSTLTIQRTQQEDSAVYLCASSSGLGNEQFFGPGTRLTVL.

This clonotype was observed many times. The chain combines TRBV29-1 with TRBJ2-3; 13 bases match TRBD2. CDR3 length: 17 amino acids. Germline V gene data show CDR1 as SQVTM and CDR2 as ANQGSEA. Trimming at V came to 7 bases and at J to 5 bases, leaving 15 bases not matched to a gene. The CDR3 DNA follows: TGCAGCGGGATCGGACTAGCGGGAGATAATGGACGAGATACGCAGTATTTT. This gives the protein CSGIGLAGDNGRDTQYF.

This chain uses TRBV27 with TRBJ2-1; D assignment may be TRBD1 or TRBD2 (5 bases each). CDR1 is MNHEY and CDR2 is SMNVEV in the germline V gene (reference sequence). This CDR3 is built from 12 residues. With 4 bases removed from V and 8 bases from J, the gap between germline ends came to 9 bases. CDR3 in DNA: TGTGCCAGCAGTTGGAGAGGGGATGAGCAGTTCTTC. Amino acid sequence: CASSWRGDEQFF.

This clonotype is medium-sized in the sample. In DNA, the CDR3 is TGTGCCAGCAGTCTAGCTAGCGGCTACGAGCAGTACTTC. Protein: CASSLASGYEQYF. The V call is TRBV28, the J call TRBJ2-7; 7 bases are shared with TRBD2. The J segment lost 3 bases and the V segment lost 5 bases, leaving 4 bases of the junction unmatched. The CDR3 loop spans 13 amino acids. Germline V gene sequence: CDR1 MDHEN, CDR2 SYDVKM.

This clonotype was counted ten times or more. J is TRBJ2-3 and V is TRBV19; 11 nucleotides align to TRBD2. Germline-derived CDR1 and CDR2 are LNHDA and SQIVND (reference sequence). The length of the CDR3 is 15 residues. V lost 3 bases, J lost 4 bases, and 3 bases stayed unmatched. The DNA for the CDR3 is TGTGCCAGTAGTATGACTAGCGGGACGGCAGATACGCAGTATTTT. It encodes CASSMTSGTADTQYF.